The sequence of this TCR beta chain was determined in a study of shared clonotypes between healthy human individuals. General study points: Depth was large, yet rarefaction showed that sorted-subset sequencing was incomplete.

This CDR3 comprises 14 residues. Germline V gene sequence: CDR1 KGHSH, CDR2 LQKENI. The V end was cut by 4 bases, the J end by 10 bases, with 17 bases between. With regard to this clone: Its antigen is undetermined.

Researchers divided each subset's genomic DNA evenly across several immunoSEQ plates. Produced via immunoSEQ multiplex PCR; TCRdb's table is partial and in-frame only. This table has more than 1.2 million clones, about 98.5% appearing once. CD4+ cell separation produced CD45RA+ naive and CD45RA-negative memory subsets. Sequenced: naive CD4+ T cells sorted from blood. Subset here: CD45RA+ positively selected. This chain joins TRBV18 and TRBJ2-1, with a weak D call TRBD1 (6 bases). The sequence derives from a man aged 30 to 39 in good health. The CDR3 DNA follows: TGTGCCAGCTCACTGTCGGAAGGGGGAAGGGAGCAGTTCTTC. It yields the protein CASSLSEGGREQFF.